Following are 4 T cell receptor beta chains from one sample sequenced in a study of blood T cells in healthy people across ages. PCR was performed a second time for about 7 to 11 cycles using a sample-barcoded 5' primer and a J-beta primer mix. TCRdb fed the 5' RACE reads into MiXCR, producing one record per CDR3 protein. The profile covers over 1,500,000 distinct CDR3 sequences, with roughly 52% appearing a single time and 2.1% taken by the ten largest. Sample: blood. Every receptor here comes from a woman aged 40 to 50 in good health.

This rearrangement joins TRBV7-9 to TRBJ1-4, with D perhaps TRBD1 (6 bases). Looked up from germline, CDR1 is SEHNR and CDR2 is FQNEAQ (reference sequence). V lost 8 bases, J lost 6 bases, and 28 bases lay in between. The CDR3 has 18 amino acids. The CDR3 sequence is CASVPLGGTSLDDEKLFF. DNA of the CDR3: TGTGCCAGCGTACCATTGGGGGGCACATCCCTAGATGATGAAAAACTGTTTTTT.

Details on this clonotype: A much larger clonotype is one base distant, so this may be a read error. The CDR3 sequence: CAGSLVAASTDTQYF. The DNA of the CDR3 is TGCGCCGGCAGCTTGGTGGCAGCTAGCACAGATACGCAGTATTTT. This chain links TRBV5-1 with TRBJ2-3; D is ambiguous. The CDR3 is made up of 15 amino acids. Germline V gene sequence: CDR1 SGHRS, CDR2 YFSETQ.

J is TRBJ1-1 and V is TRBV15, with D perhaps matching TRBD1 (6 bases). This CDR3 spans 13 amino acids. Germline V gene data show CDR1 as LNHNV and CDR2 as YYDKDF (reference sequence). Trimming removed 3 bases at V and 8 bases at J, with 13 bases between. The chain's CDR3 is CATSRDMDREAFF. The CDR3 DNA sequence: TGTGCCACCAGCAGGGATATGGACAGAGAAGCTTTCTTT.

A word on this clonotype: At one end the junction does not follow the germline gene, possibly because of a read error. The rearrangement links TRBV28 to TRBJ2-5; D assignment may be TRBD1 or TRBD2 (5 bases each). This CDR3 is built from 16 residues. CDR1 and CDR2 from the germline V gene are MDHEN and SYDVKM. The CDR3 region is CVSCSIGTMYQETQYF. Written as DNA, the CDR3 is TGTGTCAGCTGCAGTATTGGGACCATGTACCAAGAGACCCAGTACTTC.